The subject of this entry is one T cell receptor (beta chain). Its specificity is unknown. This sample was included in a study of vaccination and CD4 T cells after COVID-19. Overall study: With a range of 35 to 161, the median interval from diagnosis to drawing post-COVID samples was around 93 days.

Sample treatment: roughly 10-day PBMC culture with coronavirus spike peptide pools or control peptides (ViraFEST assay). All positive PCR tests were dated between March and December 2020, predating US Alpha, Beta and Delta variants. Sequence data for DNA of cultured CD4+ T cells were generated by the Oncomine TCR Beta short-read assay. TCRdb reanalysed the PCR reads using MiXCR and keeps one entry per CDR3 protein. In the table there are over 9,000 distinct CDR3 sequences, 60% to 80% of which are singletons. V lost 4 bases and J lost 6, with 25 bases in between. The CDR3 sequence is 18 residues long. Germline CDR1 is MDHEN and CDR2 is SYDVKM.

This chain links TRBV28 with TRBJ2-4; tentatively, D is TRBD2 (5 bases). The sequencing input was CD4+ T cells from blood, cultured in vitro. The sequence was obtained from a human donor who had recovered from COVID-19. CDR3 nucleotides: TGTGCCAGCAGTTCGTCAACCGGACTGTCATGGGTAGGAAACATTCAGTACTTC. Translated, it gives CASSSSTGLSWVGNIQYF.